This record covers a single T cell receptor (beta chain). This sample was taken from a study of blood T cell repertoires in COVID-19. Assay used: immunoSEQ multiplex PCR; TCRdb lists only in-frame clones, some missing. This sample has a few hundred thousand clones, with over 75% found just once. This TCR was recovered from a human donor in a cohort sampled during active COVID-19. The sample was peripheral blood.

This chain's CDR3 is CASSFDSRGMEKLFF. CDR3 sequence (DNA): TGCGCCAGCAGCTTCGACAGTAGGGGTATGGAAAAACTGTTTTTT. The rearrangement uses TRBV5-1 and TRBJ1-4, with a tentative D call TRBD1 (5 bases). V was shortened by 2 bases and J by 8 bases, with 16 bases between the two germline ends. Germline-derived CDR1 and CDR2 are SGHRS and YFSETQ. The CDR3 covers 15 residues.